What follows is one TCR beta chain and its context. Its antigen remains unidentified. The sample comes from a study of T cell responses to AZD1222 COVID-19 vaccine. Study-level background: Pooled together were second doses at about 4 or about 12 weeks.

Profiling relied on immunoSEQ multiplex PCR, and the TCRdb table lists in-frame clones only, not all of them. This sample yields some 120,000 clones, of which about 90% are seen a single time; approximately 1% belongs to the top ten. General study results and limits: Females made up more of the donors, who were largely white British, and clonal diversity may have come out too low. Along spike, vaccine-associated CD4 TCRs were found throughout, with dominance at 160-218 and 743-854. Elevations in Spike-specific TCR breadth and depth followed administration of two AZD1222 doses.

The CDR3 runs to 15 residues. V trimming: 0 bases; J trimming: 1 base; junction bases outside the gene matches: 2. Germline V gene lookup returns CDR1 SGHTS and CDR2 YDEGEE. V and J are TRBV5-8 and TRBJ2-3; 7 positions agree with TRBD1. Sequencing used peripheral blood, obtained on day 0 of AZD1222 vaccination. This TCR was recovered from an adult in good health. The CDR3 coding sequence is TGTGCCAGCAGCTTGGGGACAGGCCGCACAGATACGCAGTATTTT. Encoded protein: CASSLGTGRTDTQYF.